The 30 T cell receptor beta chains listed next were all sequenced from one sample in a study of blood T cell repertoires in COVID-19. Using immunoSEQ multiplex PCR, the repertoire was profiled, and TCRdb retains in-frame clones only, with some absent. Found here are about 480,000 clones, around 90% of them singletons; the top ten hold roughly 8%. The sequencing input was peripheral blood. The origin of the receptors is a woman between 50 and 59 years old with COVID-19, enrolled during active disease.

The chain combines TRBV5-6 with TRBJ1-4, with a possible D match to TRBD1 (5 bases). The CDR3 has 16 residues. Trimming shortened V by 0 bases and J by 8 bases, and 17 bases separated the two germline ends. Germline V CDR1 and CDR2: SGHDT, YYEEEE. Written as DNA, the CDR3 is TGTGCCAGCAGCTTGGTATTACCAGGGATGAAAGAAAAACTGTTTTTT. Amino acids: CASSLVLPGMKEKLFF.

This chain joins TRBV4-1 and TRBJ2-2, with D perhaps TRBD2 (6 bases). The CDR3 is 16 residues long. Germline V gene data show CDR1 as MGHRA and CDR2 as YSYEKL. The V and J ends lost 0 bases and 7 bases respectively, with 15 bases between them. CDR3 DNA: TGCGCCAGCAGCCAAGAGACGGGGGTTAGTGTCGGGGAGCTGTTTTTT. The encoded protein is CASSQETGVSVGELFF.

CDR3 bases: TGTGCCAGCAGCTCGACGGGACAGGTTCTTAATTCACCCCTCCACTTT. It translates to CASSSTGQVLNSPLHF. The chain couples TRBV11-2 to TRBJ1-6; 8 bases line up with TRBD1. CDR3 length: 16 residues. Germline V CDR1 and CDR2: SGHAT, FQNNGV. Germline trimming cut 4 bases from V and 6 bases from J; bases unmatched to any gene: 8.

This rearrangement joins TRBV3-1 (or the pseudogene TRBV3-2) to TRBJ2-3, with 10 bases lining up with TRBD2. The V and J ends lost 3 bases and 2 bases, in that order; junction bases with no gene match: 8. The germline V gene has CDR1 LGHDT and CDR2 YNNKEL (reference sequence). The CDR3 extends over 17 amino acids. Here the CDR3 reads CASSQGASGGDTDTQYF. The CDR3 bases are TGTGCCAGCAGCCAGGGGGCTAGCGGGGGCGACACAGATACGCAGTATTTT.

The genes are TRBV1 and TRBJ2-3; the table gives TRBD2 as D, unverified against the DNA. TRBV1 is assigned pseudogene status. The CDR3 extends over 16 amino acids. The chain's CDR3 is CTSSQTGTRSTDTQYF. CDR3 bases: TGCACCAGCAGCCAGACCGGGACTCGGAGCACAGATACGCAGTATTTT.

In its sample, this clone was seen once. The chain is built from TRBV2 and TRBJ2-1, with 8 bases that match TRBD1. The CDR3 spans 16 residues. Germline trimming cut 2 bases from V and 8 bases from J; bases unmatched to any gene: 11. Germline assignment: CDR1 SNHLY and CDR2 FYNNEI. The CDR3 nucleotides are TGTGCCAGCAGTGAAAGTTCTGGGACAGGTCGTGATGAGCAGTTCTTC. This translates into CASSESSGTGRDEQFF.

The table lists this clone with a count of one. The chain joins TRBV10-2 to TRBJ1-2; unclear D gene. The CDR3 is made up of 12 amino acids. The germline V and J ends were trimmed by 6 bases and 2 bases, with 7 bases remaining between them. Per the germline V gene, CDR1 is WSHSY and CDR2 is SAAADI. CDR3 DNA sequence: TGCGCCAGCAGGGGCGGGAACTATGGCTACACCTTC. Translating gives CASRGGNYGYTF.

The chain is built from TRBV21-1 and TRBJ2-7; the D segment call TRBD1 is taken from the table without a DNA check. TRBV21-1 is flagged as a pseudogene. The length of the CDR3 is 16 residues. The CDR3 sequence is CASSLHRDRGYYEQYF. The CDR3 DNA reads as TGTGCCAGCAGCTTACACCGGGACAGGGGGTACTACGAGCAGTACTTC.

The J gene is TRBJ2-1, the V gene TRBV7-9; 10 bases align to TRBD1. The CDR3 extends over 14 amino acids. CDR1 is SEHNR, CDR2 FQNEAQ, per germline (reference sequence). The ends lost 6 bases at V and 8 bases at J; junction bases unmatched: 7. CDR3 region: CASRLDRGRDEQFF. CDR3 in DNA: TGTGCCAGCAGGCTAGACAGGGGGCGGGATGAGCAGTTCTTC.

The chain couples TRBV2 to TRBJ1-4; D is perhaps TRBD1 (5 bases). Germline CDR1 SNHLY, CDR2 FYNNEI. The CDR3 consists of 14 residues. The ends were cut back, 10 bases at V and 4 bases at J, with 16 bases in the middle. CDR3 in DNA: TGTGCCACCCTCCTCGGGGGGATTAATGAAAAACTGTTTTTT. It encodes CATLLGGINEKLFF.

This clone has a single count. The chain couples TRBV5-1 to TRBJ2-1; 14 bases line up with TRBD2. The ends lost 4 bases at V and 4 bases at J; junction bases unmatched: 4. The CDR3 is 16 residues long. From germline, CDR1 is SGHRS and CDR2 YFSETQ. Written as DNA, the CDR3 is TGCGCCAGCAGCCCCCGACTAGCGGGGGGGTACAATGAGCAGTTCTTC. Amino acid sequence: CASSPRLAGGYNEQFF.

The chain carries TRBV5-1 and TRBJ1-1; 8 bases match TRBD1. V trimming: 4 bases; J trimming: 4 bases; junction bases outside the gene matches: 6. CDR3 length: 14 residues. CDR1 and CDR2 (germline): SGHRS, YFSETQ. The CDR3 DNA reads as TGCGCCAGCAGCACTCCAACAGGGGGCACTGAAGCTTTCTTT. It is translated as CASSTPTGGTEAFF.

This clone has only a few counts. V is TRBV18 and J is TRBJ1-6; no clear D gene. The ends were cut back, 3 bases at V and 0 bases at J, with 9 bases in the middle. The CDR3 is 16 amino acids. Germline assignment: CDR1 KGHSH and CDR2 LQKENI. Here the CDR3 reads CASSPSMSSYNSPLHF. Here the CDR3 DNA reads TGTGCCAGCTCACCGTCGATGAGCTCCTATAATTCACCCCTCCACTTT.

This clone occurred a few times. V gene TRBV3-1 (or the pseudogene TRBV3-2) combines with J gene TRBJ1-2, with TRBD1 identical over 7 bases. With V trimmed by 3 bases and J by 8 bases, 3 bases remained unmatched. Germline CDR1 LGHDT, CDR2 YNNKEL (reference sequence). This CDR3 is built from 12 residues. The CDR3: CASSHGTEGYTF. The CDR3 DNA is TGTGCCAGCAGCCACGGGACAGAAGGCTACACCTTC.

The chain links TRBV19 to TRBJ1-3; TRBD1 aligns across 9 bases. The CDR3 covers 15 residues. In germline, CDR1 is LNHDA, CDR2 SQIVND (reference sequence). With 6 bases clipped from V and 1 base from J, the junction kept 4 bases outside the gene matches. The CDR3 DNA is TGTGCCAGTAGCCGGGACAGGGTGTCTGGAAACACCATATATTTT. Amino acid sequence: CASSRDRVSGNTIYF.

The genes are TRBV19 and TRBJ2-2; 9 positions match TRBD1. Germline CDR1 and CDR2: LNHDA and SQIVND (reference sequence). With V trimmed by 6 bases and J by 5 bases, 4 bases remained unmatched. The CDR3 is 14 amino acids. DNA of the CDR3: TGTGCCAGTAGGATGACAGGGGGGACCGGGGAGCTGTTTTTT. Translating it yields CASRMTGGTGELFF. The variable domain in full, completed from reference TRBV19 and TRBJ2-2, reads DGGITQSPKYLFRKEGQNVTLSCEQNLNHDAMYWYRQDPGQGLRLIYYSQIVNDFQKGDIAEGYSVSREKKESFPLTVTSAQKNPTAFYLCASRMTGGTGELFFGEGSRLTVL.

CDR3 sequence: CASSFSRGNTGELFF. CDR3 nucleotides: TGTGCCAGCAGTTTTTCCAGGGGGAACACCGGGGAGCTGTTTTTT. V usage is TRBV28 and J usage is TRBJ2-2; D might be TRBD1 (6 bases). Trimming stripped 3 bases from V and 1 base from J, with 9 bases between. The CDR3 runs to 15 residues. CDR1 is MDHEN and CDR2 is SYDVKM in the germline V gene. The complete variable domain, with remaining parts taken from reference TRBV28 and TRBJ2-2, reads DVKVTQSSRYLVKRTGEKVFLECVQDMDHENMFWYRQDPGLGLRLIYFSYDVKMKEKGDIPEGYSVSREKKERFSLILESASTNQTSMYLCASSFSRGNTGELFFGEGSRLTVL.

The chain recombines TRBV4-2 with TRBJ1-4; 7 bases agree with TRBD1. The trim removed 6 bases at V and 1 base at J, leaving 14 bases unmatched. The CDR3 runs to 18 residues. Germline CDR1 LGHNA, CDR2 YNFKEQ. CDR3 nucleotides: TGTGCCAGCAGGGCTACAGGGGCCACGGGGCGAACTAATGAAAAACTGTTTTTT. Translating it yields CASRATGATGRTNEKLFF.

CDR3 loop: CASSLGDRTGGYTF. CDR3 nucleotides: TGCGCCAGCAGCTTGGGGGACAGGACCGGTGGCTACACCTTC. The genes are TRBV5-1 and TRBJ1-2; 8 bases line up with TRBD1. The length of the CDR3 is 14 residues. V shed 0 bases, J shed 7 bases, and the junction held 5 bases outside the gene matches. Germline V gene lookup returns CDR1 SGHRS and CDR2 YFSETQ.

Concerning this clone itself: The sample carries other DNA sequences with the same CDR3. This chain joins TRBV5-1 and TRBJ1-1; 8 bases align to TRBD1. Germline loops: CDR1 SGHRS, CDR2 YFSETQ. J was trimmed by 3 bases and V by 4 bases; bases with no gene match: 5. The CDR3 runs to 14 residues. CDR3 protein: CASSLTGGDTEAFF. For the CDR3, the DNA is TGCGCCAGCAGCCTCACAGGGGGTGACACTGAAGCTTTCTTT.

The chain carries TRBV30 and TRBJ2-2; D is ambiguous. Germline CDR1 and CDR2: GTSNPN and SVGIG (reference sequence). The CDR3 contains 15 residues. The V end was cut by 0 bases, the J end by 5 bases, with 13 bases between. In nucleotides, the CDR3 is TGTGCCTGGAGTGTGGCAGGCCTTAGAACCGGGGAGCTGTTTTTT. Encoded protein: CAWSVAGLRTGELFF.

The chain employs TRBV6-5 and TRBJ2-5; TRBD2 matches at 8 bases. CDR1 and CDR2 (germline): MNHEY, SVGAGI. This CDR3 spans 16 amino acids. J gave up 2 bases and V 2 bases, and 7 bases lay outside the gene matches. The CDR3 loop reads CASSYGKLAAQETQYF. The DNA of the CDR3 is TGTGCCAGCAGTTACGGGAAACTAGCGGCTCAAGAGACCCAGTACTTC.

The chain links TRBV3-1 (or the pseudogene TRBV3-2) to TRBJ2-7; D is perhaps TRBD2 (5 bases). This CDR3 contains 16 residues. The germline CDR1 and CDR2 sequences are LGHDT and YNNKEL (reference sequence). With 3 bases removed from V and 6 bases from J, the gap between germline ends came to 21 bases. CDR3 region: CASSHRPSLGRTEQYF. CDR3 nucleotides: TGTGCCAGCAGCCATCGCCCCTCGTTGGGGAGAACCGAGCAGTACTTC.

V gene TRBV27 combines with J gene TRBJ1-1; no clear D gene. The CDR3 runs to 16 residues. V gave up 6 bases and J gave up 5 bases, with 22 bases separating them. Looked up from germline, CDR1 is MNHEY and CDR2 is SMNVEV (reference sequence). The CDR3 is CASSLMGSRWVTEAFF. For the CDR3, the DNA is TGTGCCAGCAGCCTAATGGGCTCCCGTTGGGTTACTGAAGCTTTCTTT.

The chain recombines TRBV7-9 with TRBJ1-2, with 7 bases identical to TRBD1. V was pared by 0 bases and J by 8 bases, with 12 bases of the junction left unmatched. This CDR3 comprises 16 residues. The germline gives CDR1 SEHNR, CDR2 FQNEAQ (reference sequence). The chain's CDR3 is CASSLAIGGGLGGYTF. Here the CDR3 DNA reads TGTGCCAGCAGCTTAGCGATAGGGGGCGGCCTTGGAGGCTACACCTTC.

V usage is TRBV5-4 and J usage is TRBJ1-2; possibly TRBD1 for D (6 bases). The V end lost 0 bases, the J end lost 7 bases, and 13 bases lay between the germline ends. The germline CDR1 and CDR2 sequences are SGHNT and YYREEE (reference sequence). This CDR3 has 14 residues. The chain's CDR3 is CASSLANRDPGYTF. In DNA, the CDR3 is TGTGCCAGCAGCTTGGCTAACAGGGACCCTGGCTACACCTTC.

The V and J genes are TRBV30 and TRBJ2-3; 8 bases line up with TRBD2. Trimming at V came to 4 bases and at J to 2 bases, leaving 5 bases not matched to a gene. The length of the CDR3 is 14 residues. Germline V gene sequence: CDR1 GTSNPN, CDR2 SVGIG (reference sequence). CDR3: CAWKVAGNTDTQYF. In DNA form, the CDR3 reads TGTGCCTGGAAGGTAGCGGGGAACACAGATACGCAGTATTTT.

V is TRBV2 and J is TRBJ2-7; D remains unclear. The V and J ends lost 8 bases and 2 bases respectively, with 10 bases between them. The CDR3 runs to 12 residues. Looked up from germline, CDR1 is SNHLY and CDR2 is FYNNEI. CDR3 in DNA: TGTGCCAGCTGTCGTGAGCCCTACGAGCAGTACTTC. It translates to CASCREPYEQYF.

The genes are TRBV6-6 and TRBJ1-1; a weak D match, TRBD1 (6 bases). Germline-derived CDR1 and CDR2 are MNHNY and SVGAGI (reference sequence). The ends were cut back, 7 bases at V and 1 base at J, with 16 bases in the middle. The CDR3 covers 15 residues. The CDR3 sequence: CASTIQGWANTEAFF. The CDR3 region has the DNA TGTGCCAGCACAATACAGGGATGGGCGAACACTGAAGCTTTCTTT.

The V call is TRBV5-4, the J call TRBJ1-1, with 10 positions matching TRBD1. CDR3 length: 15 amino acids. Germline V gene lookup returns CDR1 SGHNT and CDR2 YYREEE (reference sequence). V lost 3 bases to trimming and J lost 7 bases; unmatched junction nucleotides: 9. Here the CDR3 DNA reads TGTGCCAGCAGCTACGGGACAGGGGACCCCCTTGAAGCTTTCTTT. It codes for CASSYGTGDPLEAFF.